This T cell receptor beta chain was retrieved from a study of T cell responses to AZD1222 COVID-19 vaccine. Turning to the study itself: Second-dose recipients at about 4 or about 12 weeks were treated as one pooled group.

The CDR3 covers 10 residues. With 3 bases clipped from V and 10 bases from J, the junction kept 0 bases outside the gene matches. In germline, CDR1 is SQVTM, CDR2 ANQGSEA. Measured with immunoSEQ multiplex PCR; TCRdb has only the in-frame clones, and not every one. The sample lists 110,000 to 150,000 clones, about 90% occurring once. Study outcomes and limitations: Spike-specific TCR repertoires showed rising breadth and depth after two AZD1222 doses. There were mostly white British donors and more females than males, and clonal diversity was possibly underestimated. Targets within unmutated variant regions were reportedly found for nearly half of spike-specific TCRs.

This clone was picked up one time. Its specificity is unknown. The chain joins TRBV29-1 to TRBJ2-1, with TRBD1 matching 7 bases. The sequencing here drew on peripheral blood, taken on day 0 of AZD1222 vaccination. The source is an adult in good health. The CDR3 bases are TGCAGCGTTGAGGGACAGGAGCAGTTCTTC. This gives the protein CSVEGQEQFF.